These T cell receptor beta chains were read from a single sample in a study of T cell repertoires in cytomegalovirus infection. MiXCR, applied by TCRdb to the reads, yields one record per CDR3 protein. The table includes 90,000 to 120,000 distinct CDR3 sequences, 42% detected once. Their target antigens are unknown. The starting material was CD8+ T cells from cultured PBMCs, obtained from culture after CMV antigen stimulation. The receptor set was obtained from a human donor in good health (CMV status not recorded). Some clones in this sample may be carry-over from other donors' samples. CDR3s include the opening cysteine and the closing phenylalanine or tryptophan. A D gene is named only where the DNA matches it firmly. The size of a clone is reported for some rows only, either as once, few or many, or as a class for expanded clones.

cdr3_aa cdr3_nt j_call clone_size d_call v_call
CASSSLPRGEAFF TGTGCCAGCAGTTCCCTCCCCAGGGGTGAAGCTTTCTTT TRBJ1-1 many - TRBV7-3
CATSGGLAGYEQYF TGTGCCACCAGCGGCGGTCTGGCCGGCTACGAGCAGTACTTC TRBJ2-7 - - TRBV15
CASWGGVGNQPQHF TGTGCCAGCTGGGGAGGGGTGGGCAATCAGCCCCAGCATTTT TRBJ1-5 - - TRBV6-6
CASRSNTGELFF TGTGCCAGCAGGTCGAACACCGGGGAGCTGTTTTTT TRBJ2-2 - - TRBV6-6
CASSLRRSSYEQYF TGTGCCAGCAGCTTACGAAGGAGCTCCTACGAGCAGTACTTC TRBJ2-7 many - TRBV7-6
CASSLTGYDEQFF TGTGCCAGCAGCTTGACAGGGTACGATGAGCAGTTCTTC TRBJ2-1 few TRBD1 TRBV7-3
CASSWGGYEQYF TGTGCCAGCAGCTGGGGGGGGTACGAGCAGTACTTC TRBJ2-7 - TRBD2 TRBV5-5
CASSPRGYEQYF TGTGCCAGCAGCCCCCGGGGGTACGAGCAGTACTTC TRBJ2-7 few - TRBV14
CASSLSGAGETQYF TGTGCCAGCAGCTTATCAGGGGCGGGAGAGACCCAGTACTTC TRBJ2-5 many - TRBV7-9
CASRTGGKRGYTF TGTGCCAGCAGGACAGGGGGAAAACGCGGCTACACCTTC TRBJ1-2 few TRBD1 TRBV12-3/TRBV12-4
CASSQVPGTGGYEQYF TGCGCCAGCAGCCAAGTCCCCGGGACAGGGGGCTACGAGCAGTACTTC TRBJ2-7 few TRBD1 TRBV4-1
CASRPGTSTTGELFF TGTGCCAGCAGGCCCGGGACTAGCACCACCGGGGAGCTGTTTTTT TRBJ2-2 - TRBD2 TRBV28
CASSGQGHETYGYTF TGTGCCAGCAGTGGACAGGGCCATGAGACATATGGCTACACCTTC TRBJ1-2 - TRBD1 TRBV25-1
CASSPGQGADTIYF TGTGCCAGCAGCCCGGGACAGGGGGCAGACACCATATATTTT TRBJ1-3 - TRBD1 TRBV5-5
CAIGGTSNSYEQYF TGTGCCATCGGCGGGACTAGCAATTCCTACGAGCAGTACTTC TRBJ2-7 few TRBD2 TRBV10-3
CASSLSASKQETQYF TGTGCCAGCAGTTTATCGGCAAGTAAGCAAGAGACCCAGTACTTC TRBJ2-5 - - TRBV27
CASSQEGRGLYNEQFF TGTGCCAGCAGCCAAGAAGGACGGGGGCTCTACAATGAGCAGTTCTTC TRBJ2-1 - - TRBV3-1
CATGWGSSTDTQYF TGTGCCACGGGGTGGGGGTCTAGCACAGATACGCAGTATTTT TRBJ2-3 - - TRBV12-3/TRBV12-4
CASSQDTGPGHGYTF TGCGCCAGCAGCCAAGATACAGGCCCAGGTCATGGCTACACCTTC TRBJ1-2 - - TRBV4-1
CASSIDRGAGELFF TGTGCCAGTAGTATAGACAGGGGGGCCGGGGAGCTGTTTTTT TRBJ2-2 - - TRBV19
CASSETSGGKDTQYF TGTGCCAGCAGCGAGACTAGCGGGGGGAAGGATACGCAGTATTTT TRBJ2-3 - TRBD2 TRBV9
CASSQDVRNEQYF TGTGCCAGCAGCCAAGACGTTAGGAACGAGCAGTACTTC TRBJ2-7 - - TRBV3-1
CASSMPWANTEAFF TGTGCCAGTAGTATGCCTTGGGCGAACACTGAAGCTTTCTTT TRBJ1-1 few - TRBV19
CASSPSYAEAFF TGTGCCAGCAGTCCGTCGTACGCTGAAGCTTTCTTT TRBJ1-1 - - TRBV12-3/TRBV12-4
CASSLGTGKSPLHF TGTGCCAGCAGTTTGGGGACAGGGAAATCACCCCTCCACTTT TRBJ1-6 - TRBD1 TRBV27
CAIRTSDGTDTQYF TGTGCCATCAGAACTAGCGATGGCACAGATACGCAGTATTTT TRBJ2-3 - TRBD2 TRBV10-3
CASSLGVALYSYNEQFF TGTGCCAGCAGCTTAGGGGTTGCACTATACTCCTACAATGAGCAGTTCTTC TRBJ2-1 few - TRBV11-2
CASSERGRETQYF TGTGCCAGCAGTGAGAGGGGAAGAGAGACCCAGTACTTC TRBJ2-5 many - TRBV2
CASSISGGSGNTIYF TGTGCCAGCAGCATTTCCGGGGGCTCTGGAAACACCATATATTTT TRBJ1-3 - - TRBV7-6